This is a list of T cell receptor beta chains from one sample in a study of post-analysis software for immune sequencing data. MiXCR was run by TCRdb on the PCR reads, yielding one entry per CDR3 protein. This table holds hundreds of thousands of distinct CDR3 sequences, 25% to 30% found once. Sequenced material: blood. Source of these receptors: a girl aged 5-17 years with multiple sclerosis. CDR3s leave out the opening cysteine and the closing phenylalanine or tryptophan. Fields, in order: CDR3 protein, V gene, J gene.

cdr3_aa: SARDEQIGDTQY
v_call: TRBV20-1
j_call: TRBJ2-3

cdr3_aa: TSSAGQPGNQPQH
v_call: TRBV9
j_call: TRBJ1-5

cdr3_aa: ATSRDKPEETQY
v_call: TRBV15
j_call: TRBJ2-5

cdr3_aa: SARDWYEQY
v_call: TRBV29-1
j_call: TRBJ2-7

cdr3_aa: ASAQGELVGIGKNEQF
v_call: TRBV7-9
j_call: TRBJ2-1

cdr3_aa: ASSWGGTPVSDTQY
v_call: TRBV12-3/TRBV12-4
j_call: TRBJ2-3

cdr3_aa: ASNLVGPEQF
v_call: TRBV5-6
j_call: TRBJ2-1

cdr3_aa: ASRVGRTTGNEQF
v_call: TRBV5-1
j_call: TRBJ2-1

cdr3_aa: ASSQNSGRAHGQF
v_call: TRBV3-1
j_call: TRBJ2-1

cdr3_aa: ASSYWGAYNEQF
v_call: TRBV6-2/TRBV6-3
j_call: TRBJ2-1

cdr3_aa: SAGPSQSRGTYEQY
v_call: TRBV20-1
j_call: TRBJ2-7

cdr3_aa: ASSLIQGTKNIQY
v_call: TRBV5-1
j_call: TRBJ2-4

cdr3_aa: SAGPLGRTAGETDTQY
v_call: TRBV20-1
j_call: TRBJ2-3

cdr3_aa: SVEETYGYT
v_call: TRBV29-1
j_call: TRBJ1-2

cdr3_aa: ASSRASGFGGNEQF
v_call: TRBV19
j_call: TRBJ2-1

cdr3_aa: ASKIHPESNQPQH
v_call: TRBV28
j_call: TRBJ1-5

cdr3_aa: ASTLSDTQY
v_call: TRBV28
j_call: TRBJ2-3

cdr3_aa: ASSPPGEPTDTQY
v_call: TRBV19
j_call: TRBJ2-3

cdr3_aa: AITGRTDQPQH
v_call: TRBV10-3
j_call: TRBJ1-5

cdr3_aa: AGQGLAYEQY
v_call: TRBV2
j_call: TRBJ2-7

cdr3_aa: SASKGIRGDIQY
v_call: TRBV20-1
j_call: TRBJ2-4

cdr3_aa: ASSPDGAILPGEDEQF
v_call: TRBV28
j_call: TRBJ2-1

cdr3_aa: ASSTSRGGNYGYT
v_call: TRBV6-5
j_call: TRBJ1-2